Listed below are T cell receptor beta chains from one sample, sequenced in a study of T cells after yellow fever vaccination. One entry per CDR3 protein, called by TCRdb with MiXCR from the 5' RACE reads. This table holds about 260,000 distinct CDR3 sequences, roughly 5% found once. The starting material was CD4+ T cells sorted from PBMCs, obtained on the day of the yellow fever booster vaccination. These receptors originate from a man aged 18-30 years who received the YFV17D yellow fever vaccine. Each CDR3 is given with its conserved first and last residue. A D gene is named only where the DNA matches it firmly. Clone size, where shown, is once, few, many, or a class for clones that have expanded.

cdr3_aa	cdr3_nt	clone_size	d_call	v_call	j_call
CASSLNGGEETQYF	TGCGCCAGCAGCTTGAATGGGGGAGAAGAGACCCAGTACTTC	.	.	TRBV5-1	TRBJ2-5
CASSYILARRAPSEYF	TGTGCCAGCAGCTACATACTAGCGCGGCGGGCCCCCTCGGAGTACTTC	many	TRBD2	TRBV7-2	TRBJ2-5
CASSITGGGQPQHF	TGTGCCAGTAGTATTACAGGGGGCGGTCAGCCCCAGCATTTT	few	TRBD1	TRBV19	TRBJ1-5
CASSQVDGNSPLHF	TGCGCCAGCAGCCAAGTTGACGGTAATTCACCCCTCCACTTT	few	.	TRBV4-1	TRBJ1-6
CASSPGLAATDTQYF	TGTGCCAGCTCACCGGGACTAGCGGCCACAGATACGCAGTATTTT	many	TRBD2	TRBV18	TRBJ2-3
CASSQDRRITYEQYF	TGCGCCAGCAGCCAAGATAGACGGATCACCTACGAGCAGTACTTC	many	.	TRBV4-3	TRBJ2-7
CASRHRGRNREPCGYTF	TGTGCCAGCAGACACAGGGGAAGGAACCGAGAGCCTTGTGGCTACACCTTC	few	TRBD1	TRBV11-3	TRBJ1-2
CASGARGEKHTDTQYF	TGCGCCAGCGGCGCGCGGGGGGAAAAACACACAGATACGCAGTATTTT	many	TRBD2	TRBV23-1	TRBJ2-3
CASSNSGLSPTEAFF	TGTGCCAGCAGCAACTCTGGGTTAAGCCCCACTGAAGCTTTCTTT	many	.	TRBV7-3	TRBJ1-1
CASSLGASYEQYF	TGTGCCAGCAGCTTAGGGGCCTCCTACGAGCAGTACTTC	.	.	TRBV7-2	TRBJ2-7
CASSSPGLGTGGYGYTF	TGTGCCAGCAGCTCTCCGGGTCTGGGGACAGGGGGCTATGGCTACACCTTC	many	TRBD1	TRBV7-9	TRBJ1-2
CSAQLQGTAIYF	TGCAGTGCGCAATTACAGGGAACCGCCATATATTTT	many	.	TRBV20-1	TRBJ1-3
CASSRTGPGYYGYTF	TGTGCCAGCAGCCGAACCGGACCGGGCTACTATGGCTACACCTTC	few	.	TRBV3-1	TRBJ1-2
CASSLAPGDYEQYF	TGCGCCAGCAGCTTGGCCCCGGGGGACTACGAGCAGTACTTC	.	.	TRBV5-1	TRBJ2-7
CATSERYQGSGYTF	TGTGCCACCAGTGAGCGATACCAGGGTTCTGGCTACACCTTC	.	.	TRBV24-1	TRBJ1-2
CASSLTRTGGPSSLGYTF	TGTGCCAGCAGCTTAACGAGGACAGGGGGACCGTCTAGTCTTGGCTACACCTTC	.	TRBD1	TRBV7-3	TRBJ1-2
CAWRLGTGNTEAFF	TGTGCCTGGAGATTGGGGACAGGGAATACTGAAGCTTTCTTT	few	TRBD1	TRBV30	TRBJ1-1
CASSEIGQGDEKLFF	TGTGCCAGCAGTGAAATTGGACAGGGGGATGAAAAACTGTTTTTT	few	TRBD1	TRBV2	TRBJ1-4
CASSFGTGGYNEQFF	TGTGCCAGTAGTTTCGGGACAGGGGGTTACAATGAGCAGTTCTTC	many	TRBD1	TRBV19	TRBJ2-1
CASSLLTDDQETQYF	TGCGCCAGCAGCTTGCTTACGGACGACCAAGAGACCCAGTACTTC	few	.	TRBV5-1	TRBJ2-5
CASSRGQGANNSPLHF	TGCGCCAGCAGCCGGGGACAGGGGGCCAATAATTCACCCCTCCACTTT	.	TRBD1	TRBV4-1	TRBJ1-6
CASSQDFGAQNSPLHF	TGTGCCAGCAGCCAAGATTTCGGGGCCCAGAATTCACCCCTCCACTTT	many	.	TRBV4-2	TRBJ1-6
CASSQDRRGDTQYF	TGCGCCAGCAGCCAAGATCGTAGGGGAGATACGCAGTATTTT	many	.	TRBV4-1	TRBJ2-3
CASRGQWQEEQYF	TGTGCCAGCAGGGGCCAATGGCAGGAGGAGCAGTACTTC	few	.	TRBV7-2	TRBJ2-7
CAISEPPGIGNTIYF	TGTGCCATCAGTGAGCCCCCAGGGATTGGAAACACCATATATTTT	few	.	TRBV10-3	TRBJ1-3
CASRNLRGGRTGELFF	TGTGCCAGCAGGAATCTTCGGGGGGGTCGCACCGGGGAGCTGTTTTTT	.	TRBD2	TRBV11-2	TRBJ2-2
CASSFTGTENIQYF	TGTGCCAGCAGTTTTACAGGGACGGAAAACATTCAGTACTTC	many	.	TRBV27	TRBJ2-4
CASSVVGGETQYF	TGTGCCAGCAGCGTAGTTGGGGGAGAGACCCAGTACTTC	.	.	TRBV9	TRBJ2-5
CASSLSPGLYEQYF	TGCGCCAGCAGCTTAAGTCCGGGGCTCTACGAGCAGTACTTC	many	.	TRBV5-1	TRBJ2-7
CASSEGFDSSPLHF	TGTGCCAGCAGTGAAGGATTTGACAGTTCACCCCTCCACTTT	few	.	TRBV6-1	TRBJ1-6
CASLQGTEAFF	TGTGCCAGCTTACAGGGGACTGAAGCTTTCTTT	many	TRBD1	TRBV6-2/TRBV6-3	TRBJ1-1
CASSSDGNYGYTF	TGCGCCAGCAGCTCGGACGGGAACTATGGCTACACCTTC	many	.	TRBV5-1	TRBJ1-2
CASSSPDVTQYF	TGCGCCAGCAGCTCACCGGACGTGACCCAGTACTTC	many	.	TRBV5-1	TRBJ2-5
CAISELGTRAVAYEQYF	TGTGCCATCAGTGAGTTAGGGACAAGGGCCGTCGCCTACGAGCAGTACTTC	.	.	TRBV10-3	TRBJ2-7
CASSLGGQDRRGYTF	TGCGCCAGCAGCTTGGGTGGGCAGGACCGACGTGGCTACACCTTC	.	.	TRBV5-1	TRBJ1-2
CASSDDLGPRQQYF	TGTGCCAGCAGTGATGATCTGGGCCCTCGCCAGCAGTACTTC	few	.	TRBV25-1	TRBJ2-7
CSARDLQGQIQPQHF	TGCAGTGCTAGAGATCTTCAGGGACAAATACAGCCCCAGCATTTT	few	.	TRBV20-1	TRBJ1-5
CSVDGYSQETQYF	TGCAGCGTTGATGGATACTCCCAAGAGACCCAGTACTTC	.	.	TRBV29-1	TRBJ2-5
CASRDDLYGYTF	TGTGCCAGCAGGGACGATCTCTATGGCTACACCTTC	.	.	TRBV9	TRBJ1-2
CSLLRAVSGGDTQYF	TGCAGTCTACTCCGGGCTGTTAGCGGGGGGGATACGCAGTATTTT	.	TRBD2	TRBV20-1	TRBJ2-3
CSVGGLAQETQYF	TGCAGCGTTGGGGGACTAGCGCAAGAGACCCAGTACTTC	many	TRBD2	TRBV29-1	TRBJ2-5
CASSLGDGWGTDTQYF	TGTGCCAGCAGCTTAGGGGATGGGTGGGGCACAGATACGCAGTATTTT	.	.	TRBV7-2	TRBJ2-3
CASRTGPIEGYTF	TGCGCCAGCAGGACTGGCCCTATCGAGGGCTACACCTTC	many	.	TRBV5-1	TRBJ1-2
CASTLGGGTDTQYF	TGTGCCAGCACCCTAGGGGGGGGCACAGATACGCAGTATTTT	.	.	TRBV5-4	TRBJ2-3
CASSGAGVTQYF	TGTGCCAGCAGCGGGGCCGGGGTGACCCAGTACTTC	many	.	TRBV11-1	TRBJ2-5
CASSSSNINEQFF	TGTGCCAGCAGTTCGTCCAATATCAATGAGCAGTTCTTC	few	.	TRBV28	TRBJ2-1